Sequencing of this T cell receptor beta chain was carried out in a study of PD-1 blockade in classical Hodgkin lymphoma (dated by TCRdb to about 2020). With respect to the entire study: Nivolumab dosing was 3 mg/kg intravenously every 2 weeks, continuing until either disease progression or unacceptable toxicity. The study used TCR beta sequencing and CyTOF to define a peripheral blood immune signature of response to PD-1 blockade in classical Hodgkin lymphoma.

On this clone: The antigen it recognizes is unknown. No much larger clone is present one base from it, and per-base qualities are unavailable.

Study-wide conclusions, independent of this receptor: The study was limited to a single clinical trial cohort, and causes of repertoire differences, possibly disease activity or prior therapy, remained undefined. A significant rise by C4D1 was seen in CD4+ but not CD8+ TCR diversity (p=0.0027 vs p=0.16), with the rise being most apparent in complete responders (p=0.02). Baseline TCR diversity was reported to be lower in newly diagnosed patients than in healthy donors and to be lower still in relapsed/refractory patients. Trial patients achieving complete response had baseline diversity similar to newly diagnosed patients, whereas partial responders and progressors had significantly lower diversity. Diversity was lower in patients who began nivolumab less than 1 year after ASCT, so these patients were left out of later analyses to avoid confounding by immune reconstitution.

Genomic DNA was isolated using the Qiagen DNeasy kit from unsorted PBMCs as well as from negatively selected CD4+ and CD8+ fractions. TCR beta CDR3 regions were subjected to amplification by immunoSEQ multiplex PCR with primers that anneal to V and J segments. Amplification bias was minimized using a synthetic immune receptor repertoire, and residual bias was removed computationally after sequencing. The paper's data handling went like this. Repertoire diversity was quantified as the Shannon entropy index using custom Python scripts. Unsorted, CD4+ and CD8+ repertoires were examined separately, except in combined analyses, for which CD4+ and CD8+ sequences were merged in silico. A clone was considered expanded if an increase in frequency of at least 2-fold after treatment relative to C1D1 was found, and a pseudocount of 0.5 was applied to clones undetected at baseline. Singleton clones were defined as clones with 0 or 1 copy at C1D1, and non-singleton clones were defined as clones with 2 or more copies. Clones expanded in unsorted samples were labelled as CD4+, CD8+ or unknown by matching protein sequences in sorted samples from the same patient. Wilcoxon tests on paired samples were used to test diversity changes from C1D1 to C4D1. As stored in TCRdb, this immuneACCESS dataset retains in-frame rearrangements with V and J assigned. A fraction of the clones does not appear; measured against another copy, unresolved V genes explain less than half of the discrepancy, and the remainder lacks a known reason. V, J and clone size are those of that table, while D and trimming were read from the DNA. The sample yields 66,000 or so clones; 70% to 80% were counted once. The ten largest make up over 7.5% of the sample.

What the time point label conveys for this sample: cycle 2 day 1 (C2D1) of nivolumab. Every trial patient had relapsed following autologous stem cell transplantation, and prior brentuximab vedotin exposure was what differed among cohorts A, B and C. A total of about 51 patients with relapsed/refractory classical Hodgkin lymphoma made up the trial cohort, and each patient's best overall response was complete response, partial response or progressive disease. In the multi-cohort phase II CheckMate 205 trial, trial patients received single-agent nivolumab. An independent review committee assessed best overall response by applying the 2007 International Working Group response criteria. PBMCs from the trial were collected at three points: immediately before nivolumab initiation (C1D1), and during therapy at cycle 2 day 1 and cycle 4 day 1. Peripheral blood was collected in 8 mL Vacutainer Cell Preparation Tubes, from which PBMCs were isolated by centrifugation and then cryopreserved.

V sheds 4 bases and J sheds 9 bases, leaving 13 bases between their ends. Based on the germline V gene (reference sequence), the CDR1 and CDR2 sequences are GTSNPN and SVGIG. Including cysteine and phenylalanine, the CDR3 has 13 amino acids. Here the CDR3 DNA is all that survives: 39 bases in frame from base 1. Sequenced here: peripheral blood mononuclear cells (PBMCs), sampled before the second cycle of nivolumab. Recombination linked TRBV30 to TRBJ1-6; the D gene lacks a confident call. The clonotype comes from a human donor with classical Hodgkin lymphoma. The nucleotide sequence reads TGTGCCTGGACCGAGCAGGAGGGTTCACCCCTCCACTTT. It is translated as CAWTEQEGSPLHF.